The present T cell receptor beta chain was sequenced within a study of T cell changes during pregnancy in multiple sclerosis. Assay: immunoSEQ multiplex PCR; the TCRdb copy retains only in-frame clones and omits some. The table shows roughly 40,000 clones, with roughly 94% occurring only once. Losses at the gene ends were 6 bases for V and 7 bases for J; bases not matched to a gene: 15. The CDR3 extends over 16 amino acids. The germline CDR1 and CDR2 sequences are LNHDA and SQIVND (reference sequence). This chain uses TRBV19 with TRBJ1-5; 7 bases map to TRBD1. This TCR was recovered from a female donor with multiple sclerosis, enrolled in a pregnancy study. The specimen was peripheral blood, collected in the third trimester of pregnancy. For the CDR3, the DNA is TGTGCCAGTAGCCCAGGGGGAGGAGGGTTGTACCAGCCCCAGCATTTT. Translation gives CASSPGGGGLYQPQHF.